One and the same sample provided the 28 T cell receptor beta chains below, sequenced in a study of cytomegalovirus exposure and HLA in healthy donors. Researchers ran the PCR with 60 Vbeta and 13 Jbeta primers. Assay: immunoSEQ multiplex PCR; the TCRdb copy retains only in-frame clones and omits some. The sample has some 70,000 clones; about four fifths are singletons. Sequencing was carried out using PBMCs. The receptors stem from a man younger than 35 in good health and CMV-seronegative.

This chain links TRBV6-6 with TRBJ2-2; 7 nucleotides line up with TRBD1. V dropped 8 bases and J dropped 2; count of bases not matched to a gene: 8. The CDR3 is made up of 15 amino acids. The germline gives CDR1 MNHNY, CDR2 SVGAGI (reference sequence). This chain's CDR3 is CASEETGKNTGELFF. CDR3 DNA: TGTGCCAGCGAGGAGACAGGGAAAAACACCGGGGAGCTGTTTTTT.

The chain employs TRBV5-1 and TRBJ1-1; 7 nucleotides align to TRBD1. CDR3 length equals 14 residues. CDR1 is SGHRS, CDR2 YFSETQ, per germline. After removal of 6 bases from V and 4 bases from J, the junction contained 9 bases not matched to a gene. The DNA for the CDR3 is TGCGCCAGCAAAACGCTGACAGGGAGCACTGAAGCTTTCTTT. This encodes CASKTLTGSTEAFF.

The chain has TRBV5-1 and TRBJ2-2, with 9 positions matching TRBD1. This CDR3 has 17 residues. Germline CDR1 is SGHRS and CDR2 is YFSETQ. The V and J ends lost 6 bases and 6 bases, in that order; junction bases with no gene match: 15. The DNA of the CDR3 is TGCGCCAGCACTTTGGGACAGGGTATGGCTGTGGCCGGGGAGCTGTTTTTT. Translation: CASTLGQGMAVAGELFF.

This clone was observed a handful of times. The CDR3 loop is CASSTFGTANTEAFF. In DNA form, the CDR3 reads TGTGCCAGCAGCACGTTCGGGACAGCCAACACTGAAGCTTTCTTT. V is TRBV7-8 and J is TRBJ1-1; 7 bases agree with TRBD1. J gave up 2 bases and V 5 bases, and 8 bases lay outside the gene matches. Germline CDR1 and CDR2: SGHVS and FQNEAQ. This CDR3 has 15 amino acids.

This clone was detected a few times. This chain's CDR3 is CASSLGLYRNTEAFF. The CDR3 DNA is TGCGCCAGCAGCTTGGGATTATACAGGAACACTGAAGCTTTCTTT. The J gene is TRBJ1-1, the V gene TRBV5-1; no clear D gene. The CDR3 is made up of 15 amino acids. Germline lookup yields CDR1 SGHRS and CDR2 YFSETQ. Trimming pared 0 bases from V and 1 base from J, leaving 10 bases between.

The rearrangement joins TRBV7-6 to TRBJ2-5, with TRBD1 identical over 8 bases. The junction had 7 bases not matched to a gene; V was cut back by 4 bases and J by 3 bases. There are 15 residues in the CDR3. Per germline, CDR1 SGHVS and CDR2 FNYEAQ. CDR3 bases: TGTGCCAGCAGCTCAGACAGGGGTTCTAAAGAGACCCAGTACTTC. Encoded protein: CASSSDRGSKETQYF.

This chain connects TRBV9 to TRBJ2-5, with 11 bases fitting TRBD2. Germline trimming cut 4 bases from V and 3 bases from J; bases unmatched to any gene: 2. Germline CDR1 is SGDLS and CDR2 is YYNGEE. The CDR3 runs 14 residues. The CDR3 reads CASSLTSGEETQYF. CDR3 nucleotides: TGTGCCAGCAGCTTGACTAGCGGGGAAGAGACCCAGTACTTC.

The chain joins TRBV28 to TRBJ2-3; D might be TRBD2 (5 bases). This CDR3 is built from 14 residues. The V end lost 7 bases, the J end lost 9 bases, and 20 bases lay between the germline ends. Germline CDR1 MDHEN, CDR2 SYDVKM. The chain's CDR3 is CASTEKPSRETQYF. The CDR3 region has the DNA TGTGCCAGCACTGAAAAACCCTCCCGGGAAACGCAGTATTTT.

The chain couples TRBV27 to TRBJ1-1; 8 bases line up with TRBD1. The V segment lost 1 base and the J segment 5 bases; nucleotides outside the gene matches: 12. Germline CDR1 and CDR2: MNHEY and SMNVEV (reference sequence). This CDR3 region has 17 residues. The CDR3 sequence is CASSLFPWQGAMTEAFF. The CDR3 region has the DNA TGTGCCAGCAGTTTATTCCCGTGGCAGGGGGCGATGACTGAAGCTTTCTTT.

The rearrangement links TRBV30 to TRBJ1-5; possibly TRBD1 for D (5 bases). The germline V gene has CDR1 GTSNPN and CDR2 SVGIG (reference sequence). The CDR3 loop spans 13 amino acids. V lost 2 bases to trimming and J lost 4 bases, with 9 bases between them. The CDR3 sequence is CAWSPRENQPQHF. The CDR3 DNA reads TGTGCCTGGAGTCCCAGGGAAAATCAGCCCCAGCATTTT.

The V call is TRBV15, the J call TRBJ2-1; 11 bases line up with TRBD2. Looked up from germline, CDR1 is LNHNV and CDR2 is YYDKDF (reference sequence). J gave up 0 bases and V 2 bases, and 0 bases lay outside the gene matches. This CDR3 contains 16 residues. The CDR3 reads CATSRTSGSSYNEQFF. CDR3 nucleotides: TGTGCCACCAGCAGAACTAGCGGGAGCTCCTACAATGAGCAGTTCTTC.

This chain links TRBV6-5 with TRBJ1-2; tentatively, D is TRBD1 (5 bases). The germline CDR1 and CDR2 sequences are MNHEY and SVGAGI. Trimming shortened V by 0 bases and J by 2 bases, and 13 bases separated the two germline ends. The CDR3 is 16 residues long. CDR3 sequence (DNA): TGTGCCAGCAGTTACTCGATGCGGGGCACCAACTATGGCTACACCTTC. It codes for CASSYSMRGTNYGYTF.

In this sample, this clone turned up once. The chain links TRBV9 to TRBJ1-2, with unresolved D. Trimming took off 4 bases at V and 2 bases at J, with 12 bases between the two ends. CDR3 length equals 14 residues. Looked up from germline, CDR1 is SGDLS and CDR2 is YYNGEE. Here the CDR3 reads CASSPAPLNYGYTF. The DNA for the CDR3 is TGTGCCAGCAGCCCGGCACCACTAAACTATGGCTACACCTTC.

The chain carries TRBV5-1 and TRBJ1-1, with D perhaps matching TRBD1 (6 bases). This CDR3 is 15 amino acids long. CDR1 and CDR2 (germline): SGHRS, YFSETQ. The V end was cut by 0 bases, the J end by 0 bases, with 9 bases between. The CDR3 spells CASSLGGQMNTEAFF. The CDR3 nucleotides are TGCGCCAGCAGCTTGGGGGGGCAGATGAACACTGAAGCTTTCTTT.

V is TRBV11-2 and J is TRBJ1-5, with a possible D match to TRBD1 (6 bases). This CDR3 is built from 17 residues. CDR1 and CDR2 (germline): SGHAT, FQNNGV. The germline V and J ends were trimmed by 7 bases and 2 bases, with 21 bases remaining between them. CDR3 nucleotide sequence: TGTGCCAGCAAGGCCAGGGGATTAGGTCACGGCAATCAGCCCCAGCATTTT. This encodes CASKARGLGHGNQPQHF.

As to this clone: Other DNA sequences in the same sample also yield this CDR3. The CDR3, as DNA: TGTGCCAGCAGCCTAGGACTAGCGGGGATCTACAATGAGCAGTTCTTC. Its translation: CASSLGLAGIYNEQFF. V gene TRBV7-2 combines with J gene TRBJ2-1; TRBD2 matches at 12 bases. Germline CDR1 and CDR2: SGHTA and FQGNSA. The CDR3 contains 16 residues. V lost 5 bases, J lost 3 bases, and 5 bases stayed unmatched.

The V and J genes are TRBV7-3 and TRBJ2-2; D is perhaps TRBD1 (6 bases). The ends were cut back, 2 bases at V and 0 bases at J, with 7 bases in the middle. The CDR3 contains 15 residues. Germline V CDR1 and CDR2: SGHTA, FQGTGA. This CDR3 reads CASSLQGPNTGELFF. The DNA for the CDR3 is TGTGCCAGCAGCTTACAGGGGCCGAACACCGGGGAGCTGTTTTTT.

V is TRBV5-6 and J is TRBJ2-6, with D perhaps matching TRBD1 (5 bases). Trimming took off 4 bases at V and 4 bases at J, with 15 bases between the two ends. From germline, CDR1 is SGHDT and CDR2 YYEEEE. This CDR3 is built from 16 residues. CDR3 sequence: CASSRERQSGANVLTF. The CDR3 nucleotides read TGTGCCAGCAGCAGAGAGCGACAGTCCGGGGCCAACGTCCTGACTTTC.

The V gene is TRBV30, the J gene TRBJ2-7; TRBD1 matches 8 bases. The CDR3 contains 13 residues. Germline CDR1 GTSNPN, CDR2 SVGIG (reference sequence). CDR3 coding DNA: TGTGCATTGGGTGGACAGGGTACCTACGAGCAGTACTTC. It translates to CALGGQGTYEQYF.

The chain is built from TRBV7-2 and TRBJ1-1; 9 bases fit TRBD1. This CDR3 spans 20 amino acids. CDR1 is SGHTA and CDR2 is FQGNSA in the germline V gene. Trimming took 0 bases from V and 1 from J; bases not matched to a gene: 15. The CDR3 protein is CASSLAVHGWTGVPNTEAFF. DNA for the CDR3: TGTGCCAGCAGCTTAGCCGTCCATGGTTGGACAGGGGTTCCGAACACTGAAGCTTTCTTT.

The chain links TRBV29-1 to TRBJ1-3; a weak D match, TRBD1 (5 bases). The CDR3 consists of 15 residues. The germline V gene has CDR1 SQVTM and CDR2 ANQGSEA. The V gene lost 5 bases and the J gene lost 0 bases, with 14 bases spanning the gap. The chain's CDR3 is CSVQGQGHSGNTIYF. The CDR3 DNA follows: TGCAGCGTTCAAGGGCAGGGTCACTCTGGAAACACCATATATTTT. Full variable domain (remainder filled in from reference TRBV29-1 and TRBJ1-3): SAVISQKPSRDICQRGTSLTIQCQVDSQVTMMFWYRQQPGQSLTLIATANQGSEATYESGFVIDKFPISRPNLTFSTLTVSNMSPEDSSIYLCSVQGQGHSGNTIYFGEGSWLTVV.

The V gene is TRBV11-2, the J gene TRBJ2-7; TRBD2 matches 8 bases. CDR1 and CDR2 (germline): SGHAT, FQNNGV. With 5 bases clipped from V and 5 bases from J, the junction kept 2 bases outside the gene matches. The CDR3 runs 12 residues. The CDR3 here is CASSVGLDEQYF. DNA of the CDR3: TGTGCCAGCAGCGTGGGACTAGACGAGCAGTACTTC.

Written as DNA, the CDR3 is TGTGCCACCAGACAGAACTACGAGCAGTACTTC. Residues: CATRQNYEQYF. The rearrangement links TRBV19 to TRBJ2-7; D might be TRBD1 (5 bases). CDR1 is LNHDA, CDR2 SQIVND, per germline (reference sequence). This CDR3 contains 11 residues. Trimming removed 10 bases at V and 3 bases at J, with 10 bases between.

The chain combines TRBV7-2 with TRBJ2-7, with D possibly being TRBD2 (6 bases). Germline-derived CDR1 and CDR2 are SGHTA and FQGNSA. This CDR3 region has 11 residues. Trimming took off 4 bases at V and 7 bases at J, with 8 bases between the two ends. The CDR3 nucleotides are TGTGCCAGCAGCTATGGGGGGGAGCAGTACTTC. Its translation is CASSYGGEQYF.

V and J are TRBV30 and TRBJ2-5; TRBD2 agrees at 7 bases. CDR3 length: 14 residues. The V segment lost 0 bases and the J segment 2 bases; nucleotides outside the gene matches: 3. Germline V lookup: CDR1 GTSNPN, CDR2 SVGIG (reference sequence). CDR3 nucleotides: TGTGCCTGGAGTGTCGGGCGGGGGCAAGAGACCCAGTACTTC. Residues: CAWSVGRGQETQYF.

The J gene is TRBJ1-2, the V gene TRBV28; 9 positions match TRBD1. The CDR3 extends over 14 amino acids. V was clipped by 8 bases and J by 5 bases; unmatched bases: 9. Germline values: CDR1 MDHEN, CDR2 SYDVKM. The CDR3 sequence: CASLISGQGYGYTF. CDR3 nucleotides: TGTGCCAGCCTAATCTCGGGACAGGGTTATGGCTACACCTTC.

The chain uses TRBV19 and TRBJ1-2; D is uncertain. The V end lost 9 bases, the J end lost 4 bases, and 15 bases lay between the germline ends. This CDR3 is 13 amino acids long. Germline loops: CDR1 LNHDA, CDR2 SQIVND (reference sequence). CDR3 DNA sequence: TGTGCCAGCAAGGAGGCCTTTGCCTATGGCTACACCTTC. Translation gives CASKEAFAYGYTF.

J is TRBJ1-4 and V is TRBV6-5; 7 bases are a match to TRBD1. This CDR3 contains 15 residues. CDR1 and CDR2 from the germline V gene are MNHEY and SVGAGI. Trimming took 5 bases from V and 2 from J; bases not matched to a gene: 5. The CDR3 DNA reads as TGTGCCAGCAGTGGGGGGACAGCTACTAATGAAAAACTGTTTTTT. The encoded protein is CASSGGTATNEKLFF.